This TCR beta chain emerged from a study of blood T cell repertoires in COVID-19. Source study methods: Nucleated cell number was recorded as an estimate derived from reference gene primer amplification. Here immunoSEQ multiplex PCR was the method, and the copy in TCRdb shows in-frame clones only, minus some. V and J calls plus clone size are reproduced from that table; the DNA served to infer D and trimming. The table records approximately 150,000 clones, 84% of them present only once. The CDR3 runs to 11 residues. Per germline, CDR1 LGHDT and CDR2 YNNKEL (reference sequence). Trimming took off 6 bases at V and 2 bases at J, with 4 bases between the two ends. Participants spanned ages about 18 to 100 years and resided in about 25 US areas.

Source material: PBMCs or T cells enriched from blood (not recorded which). The V gene is TRBV3-1 (or the pseudogene TRBV3-2), the J gene TRBJ1-1; no clear D. This TCR came from a man aged 45-65 years who had recovered from COVID-19. This CDR3 is CASRRNTEAFF. The CDR3 coding sequence is TGTGCCAGCAGGCGAAACACTGAAGCTTTCTTT.